The clone carrying this T cell receptor beta chain was counted many times. The data originate from a study of regulatory T cells in long-lasting Graves disease. The CDR3 is 16 amino acids. CDR1 SNHLY and CDR2 FYNNEI come from the germline V gene. The V gene lost 3 bases and the J gene lost 8 bases, with 20 bases spanning the gap. Time point noted: newly diagnosed GD, antithyroid drugs for less than 3 months. From RNA extracted from PBMCs, the TCR library was made. Arm-PCR of CDR3 regions with iRepertoire HTBI primers generated TCR beta libraries. TCRdb used MiXCR to reprocess the multiplex PCR reads, holding one entry per CDR3 protein. The table lists about 470,000 distinct CDR3 sequences, 15% to 20% of them singletons. The same specimen was also included in a second study, on T cells in Graves' hyperthyroidism and ophthalmopathy.

This sample comprised peripheral blood mononuclear cells (PBMCs), obtained at new diagnosis, from a patient treated with antithyroid drugs. The sequence was collected from a man between 40 and 49 years old with Graves disease. The chain combines TRBV2 with TRBJ2-1; D remains unclear. CDR3 loop: CASSDPLSLLRYEQFF. The CDR3 DNA reads TGTGCCAGCAGTGACCCTCTCTCCCTCTTGCGCTATGAGCAGTTCTTC.